The T cell receptor (beta chain) under discussion was sequenced for a study of glioma-infiltrating T cells. TCR alpha and beta CDR3 regions were amplified from RNA using iRepertoire nested multiplex PCR. For one-step reverse transcription and amplification, roughly 100-400 ng of tissue mRNA or PBMC total RNA was used. TCRdb reprocessed the multiplex PCR reads via MiXCR and lists one record per CDR3 protein. The sample lists some 180,000 distinct CDR3 sequences, roughly 32% occurring once. This clonotype has a single count. The antigen is undetermined. This CDR3 spans 15 amino acids. The germline gives CDR1 MNHEY, CDR2 SMNVEV (reference sequence). The trim removed 4 bases at V and 3 bases at J, leaving 3 bases unmatched. Study-wide points: CDR3 overlap between tissue and blood was very small.

The TCR comes from a human donor with low-grade glioma or glioblastoma, undergoing nonglioma brain surgery, or in good health (not recorded which). Sequenced sample: glioma tissue, nonneoplastic brain tissue, or PBMCs (not recorded which). The chain recombines TRBV27 with TRBJ2-5; 12 bases map to TRBD2. The CDR3 sequence is CASSYRLAGEETQYF. CDR3 DNA: TGTGCCAGCAGTTACCGACTAGCGGGAGAAGAGACCCAGTACTTC.